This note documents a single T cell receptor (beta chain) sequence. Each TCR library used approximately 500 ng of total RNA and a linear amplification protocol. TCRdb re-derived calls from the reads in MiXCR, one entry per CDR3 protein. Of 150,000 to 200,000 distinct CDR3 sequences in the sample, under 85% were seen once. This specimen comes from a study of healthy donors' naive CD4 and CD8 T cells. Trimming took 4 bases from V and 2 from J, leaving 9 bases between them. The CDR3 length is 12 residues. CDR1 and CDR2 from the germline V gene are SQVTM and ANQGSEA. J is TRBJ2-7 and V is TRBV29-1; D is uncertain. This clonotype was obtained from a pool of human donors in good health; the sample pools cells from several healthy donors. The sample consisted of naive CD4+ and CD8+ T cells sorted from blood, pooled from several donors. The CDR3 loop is CSVVAEAYEQYF. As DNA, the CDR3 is TGCAGCGTTGTAGCTGAGGCCTACGAGCAGTACTTC.